The subject of this entry is one TCR beta chain. Its antigen remains unknown. CDR3 length equals 15 residues. Germline V lookup: CDR1 MNHEY, CDR2 SVGEGT. Losses at the gene ends were 9 bases for V and 3 bases for J; bases not matched to a gene: 8. Regions amplified from RNA transcripts were the TCR beta CDR3 regions. TCR CDR3 regions were first amplified by RT-PCR with HTBI primers. Using its own MiXCR run on the multiplex PCR reads, TCRdb lists one record per CDR3 protein. Counted here are hundreds of thousands of distinct CDR3 sequences, around 21% occurring once; the ten biggest clones make up about 34%. The data stem from a study of T cells in Graves' hyperthyroidism and ophthalmopathy. Study overall: Peripheral blood was collected at initial diagnosis, before any treatment.

General observations from the study: The model's output predicted ophthalmopathy at a median of approximately 6.5 months prior to onset. In blood, most of the thyroid clonotypes expanded above 0.001 were also present. Ophthalmopathy and stable hyperthyroidism were separated by a 13 V-J model.

The TCR comes from a man aged 25-45 years with Graves' ophthalmopathy. The specimen sequenced was blood. V gene TRBV6-2 or TRBV6-3 combines with J gene TRBJ2-4, with 10 bases lining up with TRBD2. CDR3 coding DNA: TGTGCCAGTGAAGCTTGGACTAGCGGCAAAAACATTCAGTACTTC. Translating it yields CASEAWTSGKNIQYF.